This T cell receptor (beta chain) is drawn from a study of control samples from healthy donors and cancer patients. CDR1 and CDR2 from the germline V gene are LNHDA and SQIVND (reference sequence). The CDR3 covers 15 residues. V lost 1 base and J 7 bases, leaving 13 bases between the germline ends. The table came from immunoSEQ multiplex PCR; TCRdb's copy has only in-frame clones and leaves some out. The sample yields about 120,000 clones, about 83% seen once. Sample: blood. The V and J genes are TRBV19 and TRBJ1-4; weak D call: TRBD1 (5 bases). This TCR was sampled from a man aged 25 to 40 in good health. CDR3 DNA: TGTGCCAGTAGTATAGGAAGGGGAGGTGGTGAAAAACTGTTTTTT. It specifies CASSIGRGGGEKLFF.